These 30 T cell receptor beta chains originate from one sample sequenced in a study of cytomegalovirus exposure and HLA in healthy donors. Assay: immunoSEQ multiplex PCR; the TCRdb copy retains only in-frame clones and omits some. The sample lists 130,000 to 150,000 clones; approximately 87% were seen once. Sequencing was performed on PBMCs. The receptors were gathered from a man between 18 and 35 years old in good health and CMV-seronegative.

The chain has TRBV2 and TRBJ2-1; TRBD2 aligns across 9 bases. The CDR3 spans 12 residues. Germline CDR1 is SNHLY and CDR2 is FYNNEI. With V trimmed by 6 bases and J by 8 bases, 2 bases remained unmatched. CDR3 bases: TGTGCCAGCAGAGCTAGCGGGGATGAGCAGTTCTTC. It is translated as CASRASGDEQFF.

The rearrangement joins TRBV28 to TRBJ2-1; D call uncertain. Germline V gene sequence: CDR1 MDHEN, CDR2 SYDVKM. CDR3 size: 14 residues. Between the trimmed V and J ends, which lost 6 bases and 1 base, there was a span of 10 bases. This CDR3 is CASSYFQSYNEQFF. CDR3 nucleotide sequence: TGTGCCAGCAGCTACTTCCAATCCTACAATGAGCAGTTCTTC.

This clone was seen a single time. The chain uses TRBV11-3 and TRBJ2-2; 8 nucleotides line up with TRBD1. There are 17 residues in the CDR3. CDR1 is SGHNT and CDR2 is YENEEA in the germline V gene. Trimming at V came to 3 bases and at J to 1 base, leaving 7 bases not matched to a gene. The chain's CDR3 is CASSLNTGTGNTGELFF. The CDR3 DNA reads TGTGCCAGCAGCTTGAACACCGGGACAGGGAACACCGGGGAGCTGTTTTTT.

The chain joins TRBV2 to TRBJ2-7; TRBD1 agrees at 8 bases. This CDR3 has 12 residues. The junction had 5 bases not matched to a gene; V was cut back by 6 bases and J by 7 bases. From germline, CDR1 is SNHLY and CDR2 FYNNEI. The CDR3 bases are TGTGCCAGCAGCCTGACAGGGGAGGAGCAGTACTTC. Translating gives CASSLTGEEQYF.

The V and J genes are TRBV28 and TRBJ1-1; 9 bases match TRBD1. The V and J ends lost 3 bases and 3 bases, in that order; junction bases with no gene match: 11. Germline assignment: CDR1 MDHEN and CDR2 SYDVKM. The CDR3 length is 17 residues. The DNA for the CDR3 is TGTGCCAGCAGTTTTTACGGGACAGGGTATCTGGACACTGAAGCTTTCTTT. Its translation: CASSFYGTGYLDTEAFF.

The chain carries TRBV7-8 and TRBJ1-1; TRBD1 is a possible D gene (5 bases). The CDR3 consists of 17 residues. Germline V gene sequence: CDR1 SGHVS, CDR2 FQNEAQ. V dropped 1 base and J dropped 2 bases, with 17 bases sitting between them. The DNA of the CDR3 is TGTGCCAGCAGCTTAGGGCAGGGTCCTTTAGCAAACACTGAAGCTTTCTTT. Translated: CASSLGQGPLANTEAFF.

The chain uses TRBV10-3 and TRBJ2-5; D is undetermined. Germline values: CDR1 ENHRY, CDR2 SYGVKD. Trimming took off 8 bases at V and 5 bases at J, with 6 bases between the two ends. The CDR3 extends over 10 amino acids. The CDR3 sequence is CAIGEETQYF. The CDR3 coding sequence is TGTGCCATCGGAGAGGAGACCCAGTACTTC.

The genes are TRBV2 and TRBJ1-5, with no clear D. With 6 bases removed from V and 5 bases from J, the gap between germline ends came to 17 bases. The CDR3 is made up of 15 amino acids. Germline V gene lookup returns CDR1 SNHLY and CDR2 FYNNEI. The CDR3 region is CASRPEGGSYQPQHF. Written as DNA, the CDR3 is TGTGCCAGCAGACCGGAGGGCGGCAGCTATCAGCCCCAGCATTTT.

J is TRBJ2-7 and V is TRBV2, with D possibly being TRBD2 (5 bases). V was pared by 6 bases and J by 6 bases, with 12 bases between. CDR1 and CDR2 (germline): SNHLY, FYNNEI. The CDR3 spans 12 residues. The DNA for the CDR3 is TGTGCCAGCAGCTACAGCGGTTCCGAGCAGTACTTC. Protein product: CASSYSGSEQYF.

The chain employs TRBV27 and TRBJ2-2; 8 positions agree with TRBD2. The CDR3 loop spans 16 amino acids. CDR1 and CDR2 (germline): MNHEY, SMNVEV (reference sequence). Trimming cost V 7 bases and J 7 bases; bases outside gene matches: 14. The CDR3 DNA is TGTGCCAGCAAGGACCCTCCGGGACTAGATGGCGGGGAGCTGTTTTTT. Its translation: CASKDPPGLDGGELFF.

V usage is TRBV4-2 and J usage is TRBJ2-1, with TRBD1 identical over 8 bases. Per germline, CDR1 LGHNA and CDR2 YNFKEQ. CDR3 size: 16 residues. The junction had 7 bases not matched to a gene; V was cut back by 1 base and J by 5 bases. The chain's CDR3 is CASSQGQGSSDNEQFF. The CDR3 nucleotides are TGTGCCAGCAGCCAAGGACAGGGGAGCTCAGACAATGAGCAGTTCTTC.

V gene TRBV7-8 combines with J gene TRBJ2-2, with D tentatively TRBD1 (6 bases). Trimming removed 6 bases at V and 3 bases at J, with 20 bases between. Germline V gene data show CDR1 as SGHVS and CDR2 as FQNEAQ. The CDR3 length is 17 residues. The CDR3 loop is CASSIKSRTVYTGELFF. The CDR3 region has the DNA TGTGCCAGCAGTATTAAAAGTCGGACAGTTTACACCGGGGAGCTGTTTTTT.

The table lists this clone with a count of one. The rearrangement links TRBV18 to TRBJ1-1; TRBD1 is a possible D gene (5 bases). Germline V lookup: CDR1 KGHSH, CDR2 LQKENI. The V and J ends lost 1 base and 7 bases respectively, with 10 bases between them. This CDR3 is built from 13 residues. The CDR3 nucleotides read TGTGCCAGCTCACCACTGTGGGGGGATGAAGCTTTCTTT. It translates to CASSPLWGDEAFF.

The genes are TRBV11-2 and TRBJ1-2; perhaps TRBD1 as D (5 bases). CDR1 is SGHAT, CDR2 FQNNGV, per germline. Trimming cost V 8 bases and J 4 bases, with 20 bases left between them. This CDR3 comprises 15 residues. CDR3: CASDPPGRQPYGYTF. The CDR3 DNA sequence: TGTGCCAGCGATCCTCCAGGGCGCCAACCCTATGGCTACACCTTC.

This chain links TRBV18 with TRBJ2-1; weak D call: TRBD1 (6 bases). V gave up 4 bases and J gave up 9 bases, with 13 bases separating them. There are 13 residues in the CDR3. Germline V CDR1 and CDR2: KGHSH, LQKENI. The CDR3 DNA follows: TGTGCCAGCTCACGACAGGTCGGCGGTGAGCAGTTCTTC. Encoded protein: CASSRQVGGEQFF.

CDR3 residues: CASSFPGLAGGAFYNEQFF. The DNA of the CDR3 is TGTGCCAGCAGCTTCCCGGGACTAGCGGGAGGGGCGTTCTACAATGAGCAGTTCTTC. J is TRBJ2-1 and V is TRBV13; 16 positions agree with TRBD2. Germline assignment: CDR1 PRHDT and CDR2 FYEKMQ (reference sequence). V lost 3 bases, J lost 3 bases, and 8 bases stayed unmatched. The CDR3 is 19 amino acids.

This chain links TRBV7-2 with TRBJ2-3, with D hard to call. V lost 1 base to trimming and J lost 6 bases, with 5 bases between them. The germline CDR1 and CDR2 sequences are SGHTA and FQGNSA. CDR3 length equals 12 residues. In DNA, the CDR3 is TGTGCCAGCAGCTTAGTCCGGGATACGCAGTATTTT. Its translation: CASSLVRDTQYF.

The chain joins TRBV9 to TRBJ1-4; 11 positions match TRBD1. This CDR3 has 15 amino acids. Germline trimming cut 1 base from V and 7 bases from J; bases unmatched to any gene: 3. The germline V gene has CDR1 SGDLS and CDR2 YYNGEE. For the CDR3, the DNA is TGTGCCAGCAGCGTATTGGGGACAGGGGGTGAAAAACTGTTTTTT. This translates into CASSVLGTGGEKLFF.

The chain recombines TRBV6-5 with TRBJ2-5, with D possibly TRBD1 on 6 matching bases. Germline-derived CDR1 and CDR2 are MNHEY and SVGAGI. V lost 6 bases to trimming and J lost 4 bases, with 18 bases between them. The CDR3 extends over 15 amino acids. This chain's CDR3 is CASRSPATGLETQYF. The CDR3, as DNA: TGTGCCAGCAGGTCTCCGGCGACAGGTCTAGAGACCCAGTACTTC.

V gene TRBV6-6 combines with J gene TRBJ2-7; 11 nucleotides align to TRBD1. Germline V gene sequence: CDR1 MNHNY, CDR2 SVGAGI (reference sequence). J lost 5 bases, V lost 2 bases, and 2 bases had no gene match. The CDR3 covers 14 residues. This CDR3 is CASSYGQGAHEQYF. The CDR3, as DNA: TGTGCCAGCAGTTACGGACAGGGGGCCCACGAGCAGTACTTC.

CDR3 sequence (DNA): TGTGCCAGCAGCTCGGCTTGGACAGTCAATGAGCAGTTCTTC. This translates into CASSSAWTVNEQFF. The rearrangement joins TRBV5-4 to TRBJ2-1; D is perhaps TRBD1 (6 bases). The ends were cut back, 3 bases at V and 6 bases at J, with 13 bases in the middle. The CDR3 totals 14 residues. Germline V gene data show CDR1 as SGHNT and CDR2 as YYREEE (reference sequence).

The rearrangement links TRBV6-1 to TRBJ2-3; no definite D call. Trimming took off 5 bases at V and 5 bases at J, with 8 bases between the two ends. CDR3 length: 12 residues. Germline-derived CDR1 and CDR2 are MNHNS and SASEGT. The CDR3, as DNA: TGTGCCAGCAGTCCTACAGAAGATACGCAGTATTTT. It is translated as CASSPTEDTQYF.

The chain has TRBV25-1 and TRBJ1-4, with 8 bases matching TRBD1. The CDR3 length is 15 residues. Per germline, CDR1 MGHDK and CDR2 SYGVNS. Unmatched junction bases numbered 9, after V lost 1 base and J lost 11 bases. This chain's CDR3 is CASSESGQGAEKLFF. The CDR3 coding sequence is TGTGCCAGCAGTGAATCCGGGCAGGGGGCAGAGAAACTGTTTTTT.

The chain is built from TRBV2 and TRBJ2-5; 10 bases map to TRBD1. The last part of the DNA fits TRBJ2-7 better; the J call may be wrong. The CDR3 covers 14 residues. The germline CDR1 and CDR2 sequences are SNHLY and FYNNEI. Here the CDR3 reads CASSGDRGPYEQYF. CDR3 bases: TGTGCCAGCAGTGGAGACAGGGGGCCCTACGAGCAGTACTTC.

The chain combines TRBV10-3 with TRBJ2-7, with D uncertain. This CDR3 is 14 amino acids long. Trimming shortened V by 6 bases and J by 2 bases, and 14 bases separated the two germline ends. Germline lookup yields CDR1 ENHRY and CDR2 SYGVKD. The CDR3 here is CAIRRPADTYEQYF. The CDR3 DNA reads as TGTGCCATCAGAAGGCCGGCAGACACCTACGAGCAGTACTTC.

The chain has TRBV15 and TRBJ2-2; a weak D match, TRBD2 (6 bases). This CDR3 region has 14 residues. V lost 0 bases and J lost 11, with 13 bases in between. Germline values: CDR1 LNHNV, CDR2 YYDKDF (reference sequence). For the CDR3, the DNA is TGTGCCACCAGCAGAGATGAGGGAGGCCGAGAGCTGTTTTTT. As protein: CATSRDEGGRELFF. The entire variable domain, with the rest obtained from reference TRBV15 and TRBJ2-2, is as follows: DAMVIQNPRYQVTQFGKPVTLSCSQTLNHNVMYWYQQKSSQAPKLLFHYYDKDFNNEADTPDNFQSRRPNTSFCFLDIRSPGLGDTAMYLCATSRDEGGRELFFGEGSRLTVL.

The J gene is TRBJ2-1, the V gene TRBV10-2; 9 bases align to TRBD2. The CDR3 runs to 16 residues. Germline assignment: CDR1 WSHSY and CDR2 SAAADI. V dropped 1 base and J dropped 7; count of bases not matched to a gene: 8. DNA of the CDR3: TGCGCCAGCAGTGAGTACAGCGGGAGGACGGTAAATGAGCAGTTCTTC. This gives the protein CASSEYSGRTVNEQFF.

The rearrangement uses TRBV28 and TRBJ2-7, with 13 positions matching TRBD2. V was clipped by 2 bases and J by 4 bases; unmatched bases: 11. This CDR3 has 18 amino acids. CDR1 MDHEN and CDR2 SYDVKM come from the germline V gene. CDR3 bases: TGTGCCAGCAGTTTAAAGGGGAGAGGACTAGCGGGGGTATACGAGCAGTACTTC. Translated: CASSLKGRGLAGVYEQYF.

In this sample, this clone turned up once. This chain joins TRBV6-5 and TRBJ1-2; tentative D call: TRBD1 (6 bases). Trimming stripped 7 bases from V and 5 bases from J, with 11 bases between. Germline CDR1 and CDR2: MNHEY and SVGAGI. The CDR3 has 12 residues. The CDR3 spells CASTGDGYGYTF. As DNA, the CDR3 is TGTGCCAGCACAGGGGACGGTTATGGCTACACCTTC.

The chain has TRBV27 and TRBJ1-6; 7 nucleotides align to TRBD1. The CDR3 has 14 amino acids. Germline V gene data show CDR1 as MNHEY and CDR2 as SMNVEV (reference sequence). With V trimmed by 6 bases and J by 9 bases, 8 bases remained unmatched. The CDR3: CASSTGQVRSPLHF. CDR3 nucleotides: TGTGCCAGCAGCACCGGACAGGTGCGTTCACCCCTCCACTTT.